The rows below give T cell receptor beta chains drawn from one sample of a study of beta chain features in type 1 diabetes. The method was immunoSEQ multiplex PCR; TCRdb's version includes in-frame clones alone and lacks a portion of them. The sample lists about 280,000 clones, about 15% occurring once. The sequenced sample consisted of naive CD4+ T cells from blood. The source is a man between 18 and 35 years old with type 1 diabetes. Each CDR3 is given with its conserved first and last residue. The D gene is left open where the match is weak. The size of a clone is reported for some rows only, either as once, few or many, or as a class for expanded clones.

d_call: NA
clone_size: few
cdr3_length: 14
j_call: TRBJ2-1
v_call: TRBV14
cdr3_nt: TGTGCCAGCAGCCAAGTGGCTGATTACAATGAGCAGTTCTTC
cdr3_aa: CASSQVADYNEQFF

d_call: TRBD1
clone_size: few
cdr3_length: 12
j_call: TRBJ2-7
v_call: TRBV5-4
cdr3_nt: TGTGCCAGCAGCTTGCGGACAGGAGAGCAGTACTTC
cdr3_aa: CASSLRTGEQYF

d_call: NA
clone_size: NA
cdr3_length: 18
j_call: TRBJ2-5
v_call: TRBV5-5
cdr3_nt: TGTGCCAGCAGCTTGGGGAGACAGTTTACAGGAGCTCGGGAGACCCAGTACTTC
cdr3_aa: CASSLGRQFTGARETQYF

d_call: NA
clone_size: few
cdr3_length: 15
j_call: TRBJ2-1
v_call: TRBV7-2
cdr3_nt: TGTGCCAGCAGCTGGGGGGGGCCCAGTAACAATGAGCAGTTCTTC
cdr3_aa: CASSWGGPSNNEQFF

d_call: TRBD2
clone_size: few
cdr3_length: 16
j_call: TRBJ2-1
v_call: TRBV6-6
cdr3_nt: TGTGCCAGCACAGCTAGCGGGGGGTCCCGCTCGAATGAGCAGTTCTTC
cdr3_aa: CASTASGGSRSNEQFF

d_call: TRBD1
clone_size: NA
cdr3_length: 14
j_call: TRBJ2-7
v_call: TRBV5-4
cdr3_nt: TGTGCCAGCAGCTTGGGACAGGGTTACTACGAGCAGTACTTC
cdr3_aa: CASSLGQGYYEQYF

d_call: NA
clone_size: NA
cdr3_length: 13
j_call: TRBJ1-2
v_call: TRBV6-1
cdr3_nt: TGTGCCAGCAGCGCCGGACAGTTTGATGGCTACACCTTC
cdr3_aa: CASSAGQFDGYTF

d_call: TRBD2
clone_size: NA
cdr3_length: 15
j_call: TRBJ2-3
v_call: TRBV5-7
cdr3_nt: TGTGCCAGCAGCTTTTTAGCGGGAAGCACAGATACGCAGTATTTT
cdr3_aa: CASSFLAGSTDTQYF

d_call: TRBD2
clone_size: NA
cdr3_length: 15
j_call: TRBJ2-3
v_call: TRBV30
cdr3_nt: TGTGCCTGGAGTGTAGCGGGGGGTTTCACAGATACGCAGTATTTT
cdr3_aa: CAWSVAGGFTDTQYF

d_call: NA
clone_size: NA
cdr3_length: 15
j_call: TRBJ2-6
v_call: TRBV7-8
cdr3_nt: TGTGCCAGCAGCCGGGCCAGTCGGGAGGCCAACGTCCTGACTTTC
cdr3_aa: CASSRASREANVLTF

d_call: NA
clone_size: NA
cdr3_length: 15
j_call: TRBJ1-5
v_call: TRBV10-2
cdr3_nt: TGCGCCAGCAGTGAGTTGGGGCAGCCCAATCAGCCCCAGCATTTT
cdr3_aa: CASSELGQPNQPQHF

d_call: TRBD1
clone_size: few
cdr3_length: 15
j_call: TRBJ2-5
v_call: TRBV4-1
cdr3_nt: TGCGCCAGCAGCCAGCACGGGACAGGGGAAGAGACCCAGTACTTC
cdr3_aa: CASSQHGTGEETQYF

d_call: TRBD1
clone_size: few
cdr3_length: 16
j_call: TRBJ2-7
v_call: TRBV28
cdr3_nt: TGTGCCAGCAGTCCTCCCGGAACAGGGGGCGGTTACGAGCAGTACTTC
cdr3_aa: CASSPPGTGGGYEQYF

d_call: NA
clone_size: few
cdr3_length: 15
j_call: TRBJ2-7
v_call: TRBV28
cdr3_nt: TGTGCCAGCAGCTCCCCCGCAGCAGGGCTCTACGAGCAGTACTTC
cdr3_aa: CASSSPAAGLYEQYF

d_call: NA
clone_size: few
cdr3_length: 12
j_call: TRBJ2-1
v_call: TRBV9
cdr3_nt: TGTGCCAGCAGCGTAGTTTCGAATGAGCAGTTCTTC
cdr3_aa: CASSVVSNEQFF

d_call: NA
clone_size: NA
cdr3_length: 13
j_call: TRBJ2-5
v_call: TRBV6-5
cdr3_nt: TGTGCCAGCAGTACGACAGGTCTTGGGGCCCAGTACTTC
cdr3_aa: CASSTTGLGAQYF

d_call: NA
clone_size: NA
cdr3_length: 14
j_call: TRBJ1-2
v_call: TRBV5-1
cdr3_nt: TGCGCCAGCAGCTTGGCCAGGGGCGCCTATGGCTACACCTTC
cdr3_aa: CASSLARGAYGYTF

d_call: NA
clone_size: few
cdr3_length: 15
j_call: TRBJ2-5
v_call: TRBV5-1
cdr3_nt: TGCGCCAGCAGCCCCGGAGGGACAGACCAAGAGACCCAGTACTTC
cdr3_aa: CASSPGGTDQETQYF

d_call: NA
clone_size: NA
cdr3_length: 15
j_call: TRBJ1-2
v_call: TRBV7-8
cdr3_nt: TGTGCCAGCAGCGCTAATTTTGACAGCCGACTTGGCTACACCTTC
cdr3_aa: CASSANFDSRLGYTF

d_call: TRBD2
clone_size: NA
cdr3_length: 17
j_call: TRBJ2-3
v_call: TRBV6-4
cdr3_nt: TGTGCCAGCAGTGAGTCCCCAGCGGGAACCCCCACAGATACGCAGTATTTT
cdr3_aa: CASSESPAGTPTDTQYF

d_call: TRBD2
clone_size: few
cdr3_length: 15
j_call: TRBJ2-7
v_call: TRBV7-2
cdr3_nt: TGTGCCAGCAGCTTAGAGCTAGCGGGGTTCCACGAGCAGTACTTC
cdr3_aa: CASSLELAGFHEQYF

d_call: TRBD1
clone_size: few
cdr3_length: 13
j_call: TRBJ1-1
v_call: TRBV19
cdr3_nt: TGTGCCAGTAGACGCGGACAGGGCTACGAAGCTTTCTTT
cdr3_aa: CASRRGQGYEAFF

d_call: NA
clone_size: NA
cdr3_length: 17
j_call: TRBJ1-5
v_call: TRBV28
cdr3_nt: TGTGCCAGCAGTTTACATGGACAGTTCAGGGGCAATCAGCCCCAGCATTTT
cdr3_aa: CASSLHGQFRGNQPQHF

d_call: TRBD2
clone_size: NA
cdr3_length: 15
j_call: TRBJ2-7
v_call: TRBV28
cdr3_nt: TGTGCCAGCAGTTCCTCGACTAGCGGACTACGAGAGCAGTACTTC
cdr3_aa: CASSSSTSGLREQYF

d_call: NA
clone_size: NA
cdr3_length: 14
j_call: TRBJ2-7
v_call: TRBV7-6
cdr3_nt: TGTGCCAGCAGCCCATGGGGGGGGCTCTACGAGCAGTACTTC
cdr3_aa: CASSPWGGLYEQYF

d_call: TRBD1
clone_size: few
cdr3_length: 16
j_call: TRBJ2-3
v_call: TRBV5-1
cdr3_nt: TGCGCCAGCAGCAATTCAAAGACAGGGGGGGCAGATACGCAGTATTTT
cdr3_aa: CASSNSKTGGADTQYF

d_call: NA
clone_size: few
cdr3_length: 12
j_call: TRBJ2-2
v_call: TRBV5-1
cdr3_nt: TGCGCCAGCAGCCGGAACACCGGGGAGCTGTTTTTT
cdr3_aa: CASSRNTGELFF

d_call: TRBD2
clone_size: few
cdr3_length: 14
j_call: TRBJ2-5
v_call: TRBV9
cdr3_nt: TGTGCCAGCAGCGTCCTAGCGGGGTGGGAGACCCAGTACTTC
cdr3_aa: CASSVLAGWETQYF

d_call: NA
clone_size: few
cdr3_length: 12
j_call: TRBJ2-7
v_call: TRBV28
cdr3_nt: TGTGCCAGCAGTTTGTCTGCCTACGAGCAGTACTTC
cdr3_aa: CASSLSAYEQYF

d_call: TRBD1
clone_size: few
cdr3_length: 17
j_call: TRBJ2-4
v_call: TRBV4-3
cdr3_nt: TGCGCCAGCAGCCAATATACAGGGGTACTAGCCAAAAACATTCAGTACTTC
cdr3_aa: CASSQYTGVLAKNIQYF

d_call: TRBD1
clone_size: many
cdr3_length: 13
j_call: TRBJ2-1
v_call: TRBV23-1
cdr3_nt: TGCGCCAGCAGGCCGGGACAGTGCGATGAGCAGTTCTTC
cdr3_aa: CASRPGQCDEQFF

d_call: NA
clone_size: few
cdr3_length: 16
j_call: TRBJ2-4
v_call: TRBV7-9
cdr3_nt: TGTGCCAGCAGCTTAGGTGAACGGGATCCCAAAAACATTCAGTACTTC
cdr3_aa: CASSLGERDPKNIQYF